Here is one T cell receptor (beta chain) with its context. Its cognate antigen is unknown. From germline, CDR1 is SGHRS and CDR2 YFSETQ. The CDR3 spans 16 residues. Trimming took 3 bases from V and 4 from J; bases not matched to a gene: 4. Here immunoSEQ multiplex PCR was the method, and the copy in TCRdb shows in-frame clones only, minus some. Found here are roughly 2,200 clones, over 70% of them singletons; the top ten hold approximately 9.2%. The data originate from a study of immune evolution from preneoplasia to lung adenocarcinoma. Study results and caveats: Later-stage lesions seemingly showed higher T cell density and diversity than normal lung. Top clone frequencies peaked in normal lung, apparently declining through invasive adenocarcinoma.

Macro-dissection enriched premalignant or tumor cells before nucleic acid extraction. The clonotype comes from a person between 55 and 80 years old with lung adenocarcinoma. This rearrangement joins TRBV5-1 to TRBJ2-3, with TRBD2 matching 14 bases. Sequenced input: FFPE minimally invasive lung adenocarcinoma tissue. CDR3 in amino acids: CASSSTSGGVADTQYF. The CDR3 region has the DNA TGCGCCAGCAGCTCGACTAGCGGGGGGGTGGCAGATACGCAGTATTTT.